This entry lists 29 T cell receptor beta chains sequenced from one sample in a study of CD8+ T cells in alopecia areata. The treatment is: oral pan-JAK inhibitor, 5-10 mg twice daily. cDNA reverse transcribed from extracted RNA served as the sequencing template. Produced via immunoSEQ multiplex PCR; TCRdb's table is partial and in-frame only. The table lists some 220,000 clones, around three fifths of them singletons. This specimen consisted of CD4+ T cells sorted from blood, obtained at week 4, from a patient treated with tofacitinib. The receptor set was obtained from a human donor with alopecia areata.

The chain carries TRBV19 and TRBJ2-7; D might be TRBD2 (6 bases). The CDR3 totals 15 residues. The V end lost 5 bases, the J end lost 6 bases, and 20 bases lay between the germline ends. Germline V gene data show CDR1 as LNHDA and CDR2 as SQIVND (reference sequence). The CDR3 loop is CASSRSLGTGAEQYF. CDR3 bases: TGTGCCAGTAGTCGTTCTCTAGGGACTGGGGCCGAGCAGTACTTC.

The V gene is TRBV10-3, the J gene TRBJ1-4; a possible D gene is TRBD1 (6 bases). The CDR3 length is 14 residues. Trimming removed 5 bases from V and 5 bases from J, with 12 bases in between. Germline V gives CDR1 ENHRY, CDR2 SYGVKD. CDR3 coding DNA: TGTGCCATCAGTAACCGTGGACAGAATGAAAAACTGTTTTTT. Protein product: CAISNRGQNEKLFF.

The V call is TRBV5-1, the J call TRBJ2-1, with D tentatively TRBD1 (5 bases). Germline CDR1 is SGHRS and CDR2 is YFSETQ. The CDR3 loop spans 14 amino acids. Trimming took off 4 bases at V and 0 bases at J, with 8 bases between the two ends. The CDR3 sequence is CASSRDSSYNEQFF. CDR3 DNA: TGCGCCAGCAGCCGAGACAGCTCCTACAATGAGCAGTTCTTC.

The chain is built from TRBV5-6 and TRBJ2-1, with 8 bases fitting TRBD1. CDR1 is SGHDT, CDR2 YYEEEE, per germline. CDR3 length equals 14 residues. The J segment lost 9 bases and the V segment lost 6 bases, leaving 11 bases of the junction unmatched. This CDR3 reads CASTVTGAGVEQFF. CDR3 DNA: TGTGCCAGCACCGTGACAGGGGCCGGGGTTGAGCAGTTCTTC.

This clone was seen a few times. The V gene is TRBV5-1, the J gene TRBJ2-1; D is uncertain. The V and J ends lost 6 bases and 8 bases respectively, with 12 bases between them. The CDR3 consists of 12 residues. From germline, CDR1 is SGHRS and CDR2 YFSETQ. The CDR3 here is CASMAAPHEQFF. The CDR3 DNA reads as TGCGCCAGCATGGCCGCCCCCCATGAGCAGTTCTTC.

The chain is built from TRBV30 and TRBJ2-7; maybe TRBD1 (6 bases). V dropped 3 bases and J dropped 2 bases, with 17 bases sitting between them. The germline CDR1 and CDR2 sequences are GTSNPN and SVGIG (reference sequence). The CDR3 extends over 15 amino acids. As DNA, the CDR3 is TGTGCCTGGAGCCTTAAGGAGTGGACAGCCTACGAGCAGTACTTC. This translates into CAWSLKEWTAYEQYF.

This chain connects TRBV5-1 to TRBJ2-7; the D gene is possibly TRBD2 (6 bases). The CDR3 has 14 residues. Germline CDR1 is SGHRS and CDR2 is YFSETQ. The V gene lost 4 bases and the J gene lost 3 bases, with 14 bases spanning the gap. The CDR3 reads CASSKRASDYEQYF. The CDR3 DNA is TGCGCCAGCAGCAAGCGGGCCAGTGACTACGAGCAGTACTTC.

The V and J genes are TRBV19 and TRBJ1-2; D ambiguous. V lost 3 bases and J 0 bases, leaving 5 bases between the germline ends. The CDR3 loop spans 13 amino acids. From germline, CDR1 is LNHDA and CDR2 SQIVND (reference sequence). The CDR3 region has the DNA TGTGCCAGTAGTATTGGTTCTAACTATGGCTACACCTTC. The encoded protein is CASSIGSNYGYTF.

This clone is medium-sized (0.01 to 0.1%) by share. The CDR3 loop reads CASSPIAGGLSGANVLTF. The DNA of the CDR3 is TGTGCCAGCAGCCCGATAGCGGGGGGGCTCTCTGGGGCCAACGTCCTGACTTTC. J is TRBJ2-6 and V is TRBV11-3; 11 positions agree with TRBD2. CDR3 size: 18 residues. Trimming removed 5 bases from V and 0 bases from J; junction bases left unmatched: 6. Germline-derived CDR1 and CDR2 are SGHNT and YENEEA.

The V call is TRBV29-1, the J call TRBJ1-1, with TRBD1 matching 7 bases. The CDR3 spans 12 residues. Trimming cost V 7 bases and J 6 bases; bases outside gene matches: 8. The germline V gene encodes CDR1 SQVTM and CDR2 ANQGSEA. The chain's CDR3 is CSGVDRAAEAFF. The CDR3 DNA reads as TGCAGCGGCGTAGACAGGGCGGCTGAAGCTTTCTTT.

The CDR3 bases are TGTGCCAGCAGCGGCCGGACCCTGGATAAGAACTATGGCTACACCTTC. Its translation is CASSGRTLDKNYGYTF. The chain has TRBV7-2 and TRBJ1-2; D remains unclear. The CDR3 sequence is 16 residues long. V was pared by 5 bases and J by 2 bases, with 18 bases between. Germline V gene data show CDR1 as SGHTA and CDR2 as FQGNSA.

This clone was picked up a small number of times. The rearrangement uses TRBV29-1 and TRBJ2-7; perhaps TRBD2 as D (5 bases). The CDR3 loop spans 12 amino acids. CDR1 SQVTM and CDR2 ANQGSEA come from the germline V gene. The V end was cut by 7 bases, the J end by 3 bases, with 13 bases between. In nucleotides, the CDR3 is TGCAGCGCCCGAGGGCAGATCTACGAGCAGTACTTC. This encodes CSARGQIYEQYF.

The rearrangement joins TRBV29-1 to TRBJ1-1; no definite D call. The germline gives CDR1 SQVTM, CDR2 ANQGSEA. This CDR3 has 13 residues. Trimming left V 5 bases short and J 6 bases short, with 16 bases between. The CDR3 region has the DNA TGCAGCGTTTCCGGCGCGCGGTTCTCTGAAGCTTTCTTT. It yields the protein CSVSGARFSEAFF.

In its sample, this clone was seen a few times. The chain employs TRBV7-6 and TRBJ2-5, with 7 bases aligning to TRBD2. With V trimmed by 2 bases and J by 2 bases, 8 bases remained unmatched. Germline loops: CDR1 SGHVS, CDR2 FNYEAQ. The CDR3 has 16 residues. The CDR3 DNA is TGTGCCAGCAGCTTAAAGCCAGCGGGGCCTCAAGAGACCCAGTACTTC. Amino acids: CASSLKPAGPQETQYF.

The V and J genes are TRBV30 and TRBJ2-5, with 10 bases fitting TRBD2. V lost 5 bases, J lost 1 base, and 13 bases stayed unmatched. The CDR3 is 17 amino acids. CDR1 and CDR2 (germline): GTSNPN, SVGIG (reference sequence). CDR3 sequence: CAWQEGPSGGIQETQYF. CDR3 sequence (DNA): TGTGCCTGGCAAGAAGGCCCTAGCGGGGGTATCCAAGAGACCCAGTACTTC.

The CDR3 nucleotides read TGCAGCGTGGGGGACAGGGTGAGAGAGCAGTACTTC. Translated, it gives CSVGDRVREQYF. J is TRBJ2-7 and V is TRBV29-1, with 9 bases aligning to TRBD1. Looked up from germline, CDR1 is SQVTM and CDR2 is ANQGSEA. V lost 6 bases to trimming and J lost 7 bases; unmatched junction nucleotides: 7. This CDR3 contains 12 residues.

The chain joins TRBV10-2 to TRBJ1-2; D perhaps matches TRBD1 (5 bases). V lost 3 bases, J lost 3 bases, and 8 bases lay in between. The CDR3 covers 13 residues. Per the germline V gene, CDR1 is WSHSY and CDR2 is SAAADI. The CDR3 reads CASSEDRDYGYTF. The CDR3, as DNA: TGCGCCAGCAGTGAAGACAGAGACTATGGCTACACCTTC.

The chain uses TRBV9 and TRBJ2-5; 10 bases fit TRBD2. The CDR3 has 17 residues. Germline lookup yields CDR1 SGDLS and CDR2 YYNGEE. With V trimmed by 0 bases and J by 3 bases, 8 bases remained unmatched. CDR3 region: CASSVDSAGGLKETQYF. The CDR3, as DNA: TGTGCCAGCAGCGTAGATTCAGCGGGGGGGCTAAAAGAGACCCAGTACTTC.

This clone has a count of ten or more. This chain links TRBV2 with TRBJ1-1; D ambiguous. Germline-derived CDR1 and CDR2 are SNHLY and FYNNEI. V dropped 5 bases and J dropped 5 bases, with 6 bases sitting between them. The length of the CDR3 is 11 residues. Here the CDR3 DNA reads TGTGCCAGCAGTTTTGATACTGAAGCTTTCTTT. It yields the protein CASSFDTEAFF.

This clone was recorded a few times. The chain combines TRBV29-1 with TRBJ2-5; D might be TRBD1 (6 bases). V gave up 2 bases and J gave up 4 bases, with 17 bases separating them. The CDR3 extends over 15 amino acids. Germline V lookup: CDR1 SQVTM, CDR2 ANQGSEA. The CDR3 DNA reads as TGCAGCGTTGAACGGAACAGGGCCGGAGGAGAGACCCAGTACTTC. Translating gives CSVERNRAGGETQYF.

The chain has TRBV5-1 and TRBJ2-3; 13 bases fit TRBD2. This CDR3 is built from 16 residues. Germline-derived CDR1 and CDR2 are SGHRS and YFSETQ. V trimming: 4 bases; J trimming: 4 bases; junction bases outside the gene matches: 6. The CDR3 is CASSPRLAGGADTQYF. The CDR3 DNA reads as TGCGCCAGCAGCCCCCGACTAGCGGGGGGAGCAGATACGCAGTATTTT. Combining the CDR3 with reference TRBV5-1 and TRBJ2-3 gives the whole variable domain KAGVTQTPRYLIKTRGQQVTLSCSPISGHRSVSWYQQTPGQGLQFLFEYFSETQRNKGNFPGRFSGRQFSNSRSEMNVSTLELGDSALYLCASSPRLAGGADTQYFGPGTRLTVL.

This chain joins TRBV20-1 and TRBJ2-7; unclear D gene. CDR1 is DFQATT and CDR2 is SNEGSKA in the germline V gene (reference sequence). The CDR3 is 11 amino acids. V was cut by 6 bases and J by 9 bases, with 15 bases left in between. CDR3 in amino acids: CSAHRTGTQYF. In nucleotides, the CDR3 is TGCAGTGCCCACCGGACGGGCACGCAGTACTTC.

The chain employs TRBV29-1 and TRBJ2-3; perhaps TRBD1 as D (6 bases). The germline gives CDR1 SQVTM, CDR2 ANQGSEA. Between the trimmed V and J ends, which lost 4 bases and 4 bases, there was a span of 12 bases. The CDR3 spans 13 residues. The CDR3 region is CSVVQGIADTQYF. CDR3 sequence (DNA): TGCAGCGTTGTGCAGGGGATCGCAGATACGCAGTATTTT.

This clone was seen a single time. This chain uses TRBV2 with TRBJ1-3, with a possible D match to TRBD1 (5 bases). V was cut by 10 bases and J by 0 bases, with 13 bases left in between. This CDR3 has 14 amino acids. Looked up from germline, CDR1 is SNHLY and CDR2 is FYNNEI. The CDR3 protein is CATGRGSSGNTIYF. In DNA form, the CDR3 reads TGTGCCACCGGACGGGGGAGCTCTGGAAACACCATATATTTT.

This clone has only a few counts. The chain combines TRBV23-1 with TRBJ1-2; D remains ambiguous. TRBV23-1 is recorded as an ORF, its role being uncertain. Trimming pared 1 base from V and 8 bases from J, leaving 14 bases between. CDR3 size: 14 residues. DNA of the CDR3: TGCGCCAGCAGTCAATTGGGAGGATCGGAGGGCTACACCTTC. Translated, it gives CASSQLGGSEGYTF.

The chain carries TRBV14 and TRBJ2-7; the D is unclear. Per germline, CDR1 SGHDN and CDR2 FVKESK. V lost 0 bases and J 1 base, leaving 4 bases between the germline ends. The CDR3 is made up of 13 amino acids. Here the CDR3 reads CASSQDISYEQYF. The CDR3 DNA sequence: TGTGCCAGCAGCCAAGACATTTCCTACGAGCAGTACTTC.

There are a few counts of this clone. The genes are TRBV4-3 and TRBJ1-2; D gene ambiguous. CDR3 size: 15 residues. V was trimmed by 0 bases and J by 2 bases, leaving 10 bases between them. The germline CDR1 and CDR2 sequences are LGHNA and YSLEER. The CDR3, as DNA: TGCGCCAGCAGCCAAGAATCGGCAGCAAACTATGGCTACACCTTC. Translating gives CASSQESAANYGYTF.

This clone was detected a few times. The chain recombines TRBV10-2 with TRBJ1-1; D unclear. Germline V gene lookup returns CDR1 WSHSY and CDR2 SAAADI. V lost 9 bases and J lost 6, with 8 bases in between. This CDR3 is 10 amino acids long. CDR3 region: CASNWPEAFF. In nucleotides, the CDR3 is TGCGCCAGTAACTGGCCTGAAGCTTTCTTT.

The CDR3 nucleotides read TGCGCCAGCGCAGACAACTCAGGGACCGGGGAGCTGTTTTTT. It is translated as CASADNSGTGELFF. V usage is TRBV5-1 and J usage is TRBJ2-2; D perhaps matches TRBD1 (5 bases). The V gene lost 7 bases and the J gene lost 5 bases, with 15 bases spanning the gap. Looked up from germline, CDR1 is SGHRS and CDR2 is YFSETQ. This CDR3 is built from 14 residues.